Below, one T cell receptor beta chain is given with its context. What it recognizes is unknown. The record originates from a study of lymphopenia after photon versus proton radiotherapy. Measured with immunoSEQ multiplex PCR; TCRdb has only the in-frame clones, and not every one. Of tens of thousands of clones in the sample, roughly 80% are singletons; the top ten hold around 2.2%. The CDR3 runs to 13 residues. Per germline, CDR1 SGHDT and CDR2 YYEEEE. V gave up 2 bases and J gave up 11 bases, with 16 bases separating them. Notes on the study in general: Under photons, naive T cells and diversity fell while effector/memory populations rose. A bigger post-nadir fall in TCR diversity correlated inversely with survival time in deceased patients. Post-nadir diversity loss with photons came from oligoclonal expansion, particularly CD8+ Temra cells. Survival link was tested only in deceased patients; proton benefit remains a possibility.

Sample: peripheral blood, taken from a patient treated with proton-based radiotherapy. The TCR originated in a man aged 60 to 75 with pancreatic cancer. The rearrangement uses TRBV5-6 and TRBJ1-1; D uncertain. The CDR3 protein is CASSLSVSLMAFF. The DNA for the CDR3 is TGTGCCAGCAGCTTAAGCGTATCCCTTATGGCTTTCTTT.